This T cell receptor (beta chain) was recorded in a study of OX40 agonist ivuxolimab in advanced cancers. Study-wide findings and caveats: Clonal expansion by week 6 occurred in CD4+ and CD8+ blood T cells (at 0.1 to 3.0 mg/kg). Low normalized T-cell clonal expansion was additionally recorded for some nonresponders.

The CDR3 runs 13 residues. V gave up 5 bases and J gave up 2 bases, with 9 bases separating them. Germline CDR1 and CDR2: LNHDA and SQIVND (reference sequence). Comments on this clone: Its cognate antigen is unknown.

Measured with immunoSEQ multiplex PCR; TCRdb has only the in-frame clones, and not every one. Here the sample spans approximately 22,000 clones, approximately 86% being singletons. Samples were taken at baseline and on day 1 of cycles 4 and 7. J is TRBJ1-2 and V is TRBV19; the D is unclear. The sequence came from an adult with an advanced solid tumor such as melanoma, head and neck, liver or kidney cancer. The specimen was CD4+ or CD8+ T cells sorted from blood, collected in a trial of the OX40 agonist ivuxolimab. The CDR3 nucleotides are TGTGCCAGTAGTGAGGACCCGAACTATGGCTACACCTTC. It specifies CASSEDPNYGYTF. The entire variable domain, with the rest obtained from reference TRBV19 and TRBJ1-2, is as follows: DGGITQSPKYLFRKEGQNVTLSCEQNLNHDAMYWYRQDPGQGLRLIYYSQIVNDFQKGDIAEGYSVSREKKESFPLTVTSAQKNPTAFYLCASSEDPNYGYTFGSGTRLTVV.